This TCR beta chain was observed in a study of blood T cells in healthy people across ages. Findings of the study overall: Naive and antigen-experienced cells were not separated, limiting conclusive comparison.

A remark on this clonotype: Its specificity is unknown.

Next came a second PCR, run for roughly 7 to 12 cycles, which used a sample-barcoded 5' primer along with a J-beta primer mix. TCRdb ran MiXCR on the 5' RACE reads and lists one entry per CDR3 protein. The top ten clones hold 0.65% to 0.95% of a sample with roughly 1 million distinct CDR3 sequences, roughly a quarter of them seen once. This same sample was also part of a study on T cells of mothers and their children.

What was sequenced was blood. This sequence originates from a girl aged 2 to 9 in good health.

The chain's CDR3 is CSVESSYNEQFF. CDR3 in DNA: TGCAGCGTTGAATCCTCCTACAATGAGCAGTTCTTC. The chain links TRBV29-1 to TRBJ2-1; no definite D call. The germline gives CDR1 SQVTM, CDR2 ANQGSEA. Trimming removed 2 bases from V and 0 bases from J, with 2 bases in between. The CDR3 loop spans 12 amino acids.